This T cell receptor beta chain appears in the sequencing data of a study of blood T cell repertoires in COVID-19. Clinical history as reported by participants underpinned cohort assignment. The table came from immunoSEQ multiplex PCR; TCRdb's copy has only in-frame clones and leaves some out. The sample carries approximately 380,000 clones, 80% to 95% recorded once. V gave up 0 bases and J gave up 0 bases, with 11 bases separating them. This CDR3 has 16 residues. In germline, CDR1 is MNHNY, CDR2 SVGAGI (reference sequence). This receptor was obtained from a woman in her forties who had been exposed to COVID-19. The chain carries TRBV6-6 and TRBJ1-2; possible D gene TRBD1, 5 bases. The specimen was PBMCs or T cells enriched from blood (not recorded which). The CDR3 region has the DNA TGTGCCAGCAGTTACTCAGAACAGGACCCTAACTATGGCTACACCTTC. This sequence encodes CASSYSEQDPNYGYTF.